These 25 T cell receptor beta chains came from one sample sequenced in a study of T cell changes during pregnancy in multiple sclerosis. Using immunoSEQ multiplex PCR, the repertoire was profiled, and TCRdb retains in-frame clones only, with some absent. Counted here are 55,000 to 80,000 clones, roughly nine tenths occurring once; the ten biggest clones make up over 7.5%. Sequencing used peripheral blood, obtained after pregnancy. These receptors originate from a female donor in good health, enrolled as a control in a pregnancy study.

The chain has TRBV5-1 and TRBJ2-5, with TRBD2 as a possible D gene (6 bases). The CDR3 sequence is 13 residues long. Germline V gene lookup returns CDR1 SGHRS and CDR2 YFSETQ. The V and J ends lost 1 base and 5 bases respectively, with 9 bases between them. The DNA for the CDR3 is TGCGCCAGCAGCTTGAGCGGGTCCGAGACCCAGTACTTC. Translation: CASSLSGSETQYF.

The chain recombines TRBV9 with TRBJ2-7; 10 bases fit TRBD1. Germline V gene lookup returns CDR1 SGDLS and CDR2 YYNGEE. The CDR3 is 13 residues long. V lost 4 bases, J lost 5 bases, and 3 bases stayed unmatched. The DNA of the CDR3 is TGTGCCAGCAGCCGGACAGGGGGTCACGAGCAGTACTTC. This sequence encodes CASSRTGGHEQYF.

In this sample, this clone turned up a few times. The chain is built from TRBV6-6 and TRBJ1-4, with a tentative D call TRBD1 (6 bases). This CDR3 spans 12 amino acids. Germline-derived CDR1 and CDR2 are MNHNY and SVGAGI (reference sequence). Between the trimmed V and J ends, which lost 2 bases and 11 bases, there was a span of 9 bases. The CDR3 nucleotides read TGTGCCAGCAGTTACAAGGGGGAGAAACTGTTTTTT. Protein sequence: CASSYKGEKLFF.

This CDR3 is CASSYGGGRGSYEQYF. CDR3 DNA: TGTGCCAGCAGTTACGGCGGGGGACGGGGTTCCTACGAGCAGTACTTC. This chain uses TRBV6-5 with TRBJ2-7; 7 positions agree with TRBD2. Germline trimming cut 2 bases from V and 1 base from J; bases unmatched to any gene: 8. The CDR3 is 16 residues long. The germline CDR1 and CDR2 sequences are MNHEY and SVGAGI.

In this sample, this clone turned up a few times. In nucleotides, the CDR3 is TGTGCCAGTAGTATGTTTAGCGGTAGCTCCTACAATGAGCAGTTCTTC. Amino acids: CASSMFSGSSYNEQFF. This rearrangement joins TRBV19 to TRBJ2-1, with D perhaps matching TRBD2 (6 bases). The CDR3 has 16 amino acids. The V and J ends lost 3 bases and 0 bases respectively, with 12 bases between them. Germline V gene sequence: CDR1 LNHDA, CDR2 SQIVND (reference sequence).

This chain uses TRBV5-6 with TRBJ2-3, with a possible D match to TRBD2 (7 bases). The germline CDR1 and CDR2 sequences are SGHDT and YYEEEE. This CDR3 has 16 amino acids. Deletions cut 2 bases from V and 3 bases from J, with 16 bases between. CDR3 sequence reads: CASSFPPGGMTDTQYF. The CDR3 DNA reads as TGTGCCAGCAGCTTTCCACCGGGGGGCATGACAGATACGCAGTATTTT. The variable domain in full, completed from reference TRBV5-6 and TRBJ2-3, reads DAGVTQSPTHLIKTRGQQVTLRCSPKSGHDTVSWYQQALGQGPQFIFQYYEEEERQRGNFPDRFSGHQFPNYSSELNVNALLLGDSALYLCASSFPPGGMTDTQYFGPGTRLTVL.

CDR3 region: CASSLADRGLYEQYF. CDR3 nucleotide sequence: TGTGCCAGCAGCTTGGCGGACAGGGGGCTCTACGAGCAGTACTTC. This chain uses TRBV5-8 with TRBJ2-7; 11 bases agree with TRBD1. Germline-derived CDR1 and CDR2 are SGHTS and YDEGEE. This CDR3 region has 15 residues. Unmatched junction bases numbered 2, after V lost 0 bases and J lost 3 bases.

V gene TRBV5-1 combines with J gene TRBJ2-7; 10 positions match TRBD1. Losses at the gene ends were 4 bases for V and 5 bases for J; bases not matched to a gene: 6. Germline loops: CDR1 SGHRS, CDR2 YFSETQ. This CDR3 is 14 amino acids long. CDR3 coding DNA: TGCGCCAGCAGCGGGGGACAGGGGATCGACGAGCAGTACTTC. Translated: CASSGGQGIDEQYF.

The chain carries TRBV11-2 and TRBJ2-2; 7 bases align to TRBD2. Germline V gene lookup returns CDR1 SGHAT and CDR2 FQNNGV. Trimming removed 2 bases from V and 5 bases from J; junction bases left unmatched: 5. CDR3 length: 15 amino acids. CDR3 coding DNA: TGTGCCAGCAGCTTACGAGCGGGAAAGACCGGGGAGCTGTTTTTT. Its protein product is CASSLRAGKTGELFF.

The genes are TRBV1 and TRBJ2-3; the DNA was not compared with TRBD2, the D call given in the table. TRBV1 is classified as a pseudogene. The CDR3 has 18 residues. CDR3 DNA: TGCACCAGCAGCCAAGTGGGCACTAGCGGGAAGTCGGCAGATACGCAGTATTTT. It codes for CTSSQVGTSGKSADTQYF.

This clone was recorded only once. The CDR3: CASSQQGHYGYTF. In DNA, the CDR3 is TGTGCCAGTAGTCAGCAGGGCCACTATGGCTACACCTTC. The rearrangement links TRBV19 to TRBJ1-2; a weak D match, TRBD1 (5 bases). Germline CDR1 LNHDA, CDR2 SQIVND (reference sequence). The germline V and J ends were trimmed by 5 bases and 3 bases, with 10 bases remaining between them. The CDR3 consists of 13 residues.

There are a few counts of this clone. This chain connects TRBV30 to TRBJ1-5, with no clear D. The V end lost 2 bases, the J end lost 2 bases, and 10 bases lay between the germline ends. Germline CDR1 reads GTSNPN; CDR2 reads SVGIG (reference sequence). This CDR3 has 14 residues. The CDR3 sequence is CAWSSEPGNQPQHF. Written as DNA, the CDR3 is TGTGCCTGGAGTAGTGAGCCCGGCAATCAGCCCCAGCATTTT. The complete variable domain, with remaining parts taken from reference TRBV30 and TRBJ1-5, reads SQTIHQWPATLVQPVGSPLSLECTVEGTSNPNLYWYRQAAGRGLQLLFYSVGIGQISSEVPQNLSASRPQDRQFILSSKKLLLSDSGFYLCAWSSEPGNQPQHFGDGTRLSIL.

J is TRBJ2-7 and V is TRBV4-1, with 8 nucleotides matching TRBD2. The CDR3 is 16 amino acids. Looked up from germline, CDR1 is MGHRA and CDR2 is YSYEKL. Unmatched junction bases numbered 14, after V lost 3 bases and J lost 7 bases. CDR3 residues: CASSHPTSGAGLEQYF. The CDR3 DNA reads TGCGCCAGCAGCCATCCCACTAGCGGTGCGGGATTAGAGCAGTACTTC.

This clone was observed a single time. V is TRBV25-1 and J is TRBJ1-4, with unresolved D. CDR1 and CDR2 from the germline V gene are MGHDK and SYGVNS. This CDR3 region has 15 residues. V lost 5 bases and J 3 bases, leaving 13 bases between the germline ends. The CDR3 loop reads CASSSLVPANEKLFF. The CDR3 DNA follows: TGTGCCAGCAGTTCCCTGGTCCCGGCTAATGAAAAACTGTTTTTT.

The rearrangement uses TRBV28 and TRBJ1-5; the match to TRBD1 covers 9 bases. Germline V gene data show CDR1 as MDHEN and CDR2 as SYDVKM. This CDR3 is 14 amino acids long. Losses at the gene ends were 6 bases for V and 5 bases for J; bases not matched to a gene: 5. The CDR3 spells CASSDRGIDQPQHF. DNA for the CDR3: TGTGCCAGCAGCGACAGGGGGATAGATCAGCCCCAGCATTTT.

In DNA, the CDR3 is TGTGCCAGCAGTGAAGCCGGGCAGGGCAATTCACCCCTCCACTTT. This gives the protein CASSEAGQGNSPLHF. J is TRBJ1-6 and V is TRBV6-1, with D possibly TRBD1 on 5 matching bases. V lost 0 bases and J lost 7, with 10 bases in between. The CDR3 sequence is 15 residues long. Germline-derived CDR1 and CDR2 are MNHNS and SASEGT.

The rearrangement joins TRBV9 to TRBJ1-3; the D is unclear. Germline CDR1 is SGDLS and CDR2 is YYNGEE. V was clipped by 3 bases and J by 6 bases, with 7 bases between them. CDR3 length: 12 amino acids. CDR3 nucleotide sequence: TGTGCCAGCAGCGCTAGTGAAAACACCATATATTTT. Its translation: CASSASENTIYF.

The V gene is TRBV19, the J gene TRBJ2-5, with D hard to call. V was cut by 3 bases and J by 1 base, with 3 bases left in between. The CDR3 is 12 amino acids. Germline assignment: CDR1 LNHDA and CDR2 SQIVND (reference sequence). CDR3 in DNA: TGTGCCAGTAGTATCTCCCAAGAGACCCAGTACTTC. This codes for CASSISQETQYF.

For the CDR3, the DNA is TGTGCCAGCAGTGGGGGCCCAGCGGGCTACACCTTC. This translates into CASSGGPAGYTF. The rearrangement links TRBV2 to TRBJ1-2, with TRBD1 as a possible D gene (5 bases). V shed 4 bases and J shed 8 bases, with 11 bases lying between them. This CDR3 has 12 amino acids. The germline CDR1 and CDR2 sequences are SNHLY and FYNNEI.

The genes are TRBV10-3 and TRBJ2-5, with 8 bases identical to TRBD1. The J call may be incorrect, as the DNA end agrees better with TRBJ2-7. Germline-derived CDR1 and CDR2 are ENHRY and SYGVKD. The CDR3 is made up of 17 amino acids. DNA of the CDR3: TGTGCCATCAGTGACCCGACCTTGGACAGGGACCCCCACGAGCAGTACTTC. The encoded protein is CAISDPTLDRDPHEQYF.

The CDR3 coding sequence is TGTGCCAGCAGATCGCGGGCGGAGGGTTCACCCCTCCACTTT. Translating gives CASRSRAEGSPLHF. The chain combines TRBV27 with TRBJ1-6; D remains unclear. The CDR3 sequence is 14 residues long. The V gene's germline CDR1 is MNHEY and CDR2 SMNVEV (reference sequence). Trimming took off 6 bases at V and 9 bases at J, with 15 bases between the two ends.

The chain employs TRBV30 and TRBJ1-1; TRBD1 might be the D (5 bases). The CDR3 loop spans 12 amino acids. Germline-derived CDR1 and CDR2 are GTSNPN and SVGIG (reference sequence). The V end was cut by 5 bases, the J end by 4 bases, with 11 bases between. The CDR3 is CAWQPRGTEAFF. DNA of the CDR3: TGTGCCTGGCAGCCTAGGGGCACTGAAGCTTTCTTT. The variable domain in full, completed from reference TRBV30 and TRBJ1-1, reads SQTIHQWPATLVQPVGSPLSLECTVEGTSNPNLYWYRQAAGRGLQLLFYSVGIGQISSEVPQNLSASRPQDRQFILSSKKLLLSDSGFYLCAWQPRGTEAFFGQGTRLTVV.

The chain links TRBV30 to TRBJ1-5, with TRBD1 identical over 8 bases. Trimming cost V 2 bases and J 1 base; bases outside gene matches: 10. CDR1 GTSNPN and CDR2 SVGIG come from the germline V gene (reference sequence). This CDR3 is 17 amino acids long. Here the CDR3 DNA reads TGTGCCTGGAGTCCCTGGACAGGGCGGGCCAGCAATCAGCCCCAGCATTTT. Translation: CAWSPWTGRASNQPQHF.

V gene TRBV5-1 combines with J gene TRBJ2-1; 10 nucleotides align to TRBD2. Germline V lookup: CDR1 SGHRS, CDR2 YFSETQ. This CDR3 comprises 16 residues. The V and J ends lost 0 bases and 4 bases, in that order; junction bases with no gene match: 4. DNA of the CDR3: TGCGCCAGCAGCTTGGCGCTAGCGGGAGATTACAATGAGCAGTTCTTC. Translating gives CASSLALAGDYNEQFF.

The chain recombines TRBV13 with TRBJ2-7, with 8 bases identical to TRBD2. From germline, CDR1 is PRHDT and CDR2 FYEKMQ (reference sequence). J gave up 8 bases and V 0 bases, and 3 bases lay outside the gene matches. CDR3 size: 13 residues. The CDR3 DNA follows: TGTGCCAGCAGCTTAGGGGGACTAGTAAAGCAGTACTTC. Translated, it gives CASSLGGLVKQYF.